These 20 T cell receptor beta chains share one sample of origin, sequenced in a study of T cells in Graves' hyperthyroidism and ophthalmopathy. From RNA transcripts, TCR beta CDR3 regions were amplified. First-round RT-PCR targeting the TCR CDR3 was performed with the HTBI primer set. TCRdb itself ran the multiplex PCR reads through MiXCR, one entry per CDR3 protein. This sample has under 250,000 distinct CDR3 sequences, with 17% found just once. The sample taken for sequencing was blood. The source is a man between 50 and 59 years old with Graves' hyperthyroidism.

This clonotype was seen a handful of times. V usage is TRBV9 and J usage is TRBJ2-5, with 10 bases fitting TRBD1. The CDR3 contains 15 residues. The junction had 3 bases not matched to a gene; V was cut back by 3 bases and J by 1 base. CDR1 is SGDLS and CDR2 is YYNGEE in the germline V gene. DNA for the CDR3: TGTGCCAGCAGCGCGGGACAGGGGTCCCAAGAGACCCAGTACTTC. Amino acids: CASSAGQGSQETQYF. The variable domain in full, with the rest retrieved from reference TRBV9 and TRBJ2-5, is DSGVTQTPKHLITATGQRVTLRCSPRSGDLSVYWYQQSLDQGLQFLIQYYNGEERAKGNILERFSAQQFPDLHSELNLSSLELGDSALYFCASSAGQGSQETQYFGPGTRLLVL.

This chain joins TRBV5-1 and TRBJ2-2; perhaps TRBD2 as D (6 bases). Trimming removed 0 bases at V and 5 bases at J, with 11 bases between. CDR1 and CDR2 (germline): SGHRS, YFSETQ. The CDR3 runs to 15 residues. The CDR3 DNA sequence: TGCGCCAGCAGCTTGGTGGCGGGGAGGACCGGGGAGCTGTTTTTT. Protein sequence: CASSLVAGRTGELFF.

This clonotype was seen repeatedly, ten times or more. The CDR3 spells CASISDSSYNEQFF. CDR3 nucleotide sequence: TGTGCCAGCATCTCGGACAGCTCCTACAATGAGCAGTTCTTC. This chain joins TRBV2 and TRBJ2-1; D might be TRBD1 (6 bases). The CDR3 runs to 14 residues. V lost 7 bases to trimming and J lost 0 bases, with 10 bases between them. Germline-derived CDR1 and CDR2 are SNHLY and FYNNEI.

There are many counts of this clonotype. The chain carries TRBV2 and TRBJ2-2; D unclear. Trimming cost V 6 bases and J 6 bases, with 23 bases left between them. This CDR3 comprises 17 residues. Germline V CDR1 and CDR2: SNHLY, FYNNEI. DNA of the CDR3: TGTGCCAGCAGCACAAGGTCCCTACCGAGGCTCGCCGGGGAGCTGTTTTTT. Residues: CASSTRSLPRLAGELFF.

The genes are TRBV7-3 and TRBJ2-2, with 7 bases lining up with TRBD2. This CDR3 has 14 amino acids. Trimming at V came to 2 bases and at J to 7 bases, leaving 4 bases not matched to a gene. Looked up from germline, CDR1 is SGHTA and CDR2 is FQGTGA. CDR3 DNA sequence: TGTGCCAGCAGCTTAGGCGGGAGTGGCGGGGAGCTGTTTTTT. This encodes CASSLGGSGGELFF.

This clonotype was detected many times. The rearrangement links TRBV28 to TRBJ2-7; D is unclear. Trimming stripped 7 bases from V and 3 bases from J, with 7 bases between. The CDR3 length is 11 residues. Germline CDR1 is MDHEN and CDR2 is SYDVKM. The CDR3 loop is CASNRGYEQYF. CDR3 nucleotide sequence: TGTGCCAGCAACCGTGGCTACGAGCAGTACTTC.

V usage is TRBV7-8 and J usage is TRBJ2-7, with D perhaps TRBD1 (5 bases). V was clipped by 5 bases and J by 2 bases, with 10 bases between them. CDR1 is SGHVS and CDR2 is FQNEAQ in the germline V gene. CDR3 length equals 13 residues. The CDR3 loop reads CASSPYRTYEQYF. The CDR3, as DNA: TGTGCCAGCAGCCCTTACAGGACCTACGAGCAGTACTTC.

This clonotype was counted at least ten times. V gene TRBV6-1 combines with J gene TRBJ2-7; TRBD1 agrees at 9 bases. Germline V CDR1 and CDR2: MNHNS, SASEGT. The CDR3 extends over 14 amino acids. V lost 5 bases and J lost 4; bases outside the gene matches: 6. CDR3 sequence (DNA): TGTGCCAGCAGTCCTTCCGGGACAGGGTACGAGCAGTACTTC. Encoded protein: CASSPSGTGYEQYF.

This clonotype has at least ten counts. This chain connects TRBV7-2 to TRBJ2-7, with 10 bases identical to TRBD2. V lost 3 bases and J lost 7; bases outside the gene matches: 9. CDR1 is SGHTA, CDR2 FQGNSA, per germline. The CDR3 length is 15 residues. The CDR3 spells CASSFAASGRGEQYF. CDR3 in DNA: TGTGCCAGCAGCTTCGCGGCTAGCGGGAGAGGTGAGCAGTACTTC.

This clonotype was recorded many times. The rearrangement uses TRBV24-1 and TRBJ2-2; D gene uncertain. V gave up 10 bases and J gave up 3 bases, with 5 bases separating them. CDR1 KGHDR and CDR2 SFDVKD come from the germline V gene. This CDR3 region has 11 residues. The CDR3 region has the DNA TGTGCCACGTTTGACACCGGGGAGCTGTTTTTT. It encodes CATFDTGELFF.

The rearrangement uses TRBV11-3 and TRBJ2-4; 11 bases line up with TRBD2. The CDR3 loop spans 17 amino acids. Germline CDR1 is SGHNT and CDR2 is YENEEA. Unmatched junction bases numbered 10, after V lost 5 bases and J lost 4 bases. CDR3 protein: CASSAWTSGRGKNIQYF. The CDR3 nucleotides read TGTGCCAGCAGCGCCTGGACTAGCGGGCGGGGGAAAAACATTCAGTACTTC.

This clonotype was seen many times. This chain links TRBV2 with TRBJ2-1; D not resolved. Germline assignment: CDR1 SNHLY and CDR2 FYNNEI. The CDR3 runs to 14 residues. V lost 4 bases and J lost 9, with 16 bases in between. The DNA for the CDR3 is TGTGCCAGCAGTGGGCTGGTGGGGTTGGCTGAGCAGTTCTTC. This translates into CASSGLVGLAEQFF.

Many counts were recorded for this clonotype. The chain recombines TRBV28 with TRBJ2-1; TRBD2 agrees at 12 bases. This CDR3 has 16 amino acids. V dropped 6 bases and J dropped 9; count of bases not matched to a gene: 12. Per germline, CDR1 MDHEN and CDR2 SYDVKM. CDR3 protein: CASRGAGLAGGGEQFF. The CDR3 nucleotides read TGTGCCAGCAGAGGCGCGGGGCTAGCGGGAGGGGGTGAGCAGTTCTTC.

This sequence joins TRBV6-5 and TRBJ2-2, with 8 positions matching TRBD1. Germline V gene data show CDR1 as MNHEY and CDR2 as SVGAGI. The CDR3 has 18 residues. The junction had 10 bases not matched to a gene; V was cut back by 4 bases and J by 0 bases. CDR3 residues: CASSFYTGGPSNTGELFF. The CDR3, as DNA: TGTGCCAGCAGTTTCTACACAGGGGGGCCGTCGAACACCGGGGAGCTGTTTTTT.

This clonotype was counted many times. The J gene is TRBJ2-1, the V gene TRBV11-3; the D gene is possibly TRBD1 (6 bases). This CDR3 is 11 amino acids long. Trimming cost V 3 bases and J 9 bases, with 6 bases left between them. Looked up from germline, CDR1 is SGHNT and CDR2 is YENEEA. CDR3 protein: CASSFRGEQFF. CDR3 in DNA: TGTGCCAGCAGCTTCAGGGGTGAGCAGTTCTTC. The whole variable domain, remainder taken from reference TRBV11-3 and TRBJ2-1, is EAGVVQSPRYKIIEKKQPVAFWCNPISGHNTLYWYLQNLGQGPELLIRYENEEAVDDSQLPKDRFSAERLKGVDSTLKIQPAELGDSAVYLCASSFRGEQFFGPGTRLTVL.

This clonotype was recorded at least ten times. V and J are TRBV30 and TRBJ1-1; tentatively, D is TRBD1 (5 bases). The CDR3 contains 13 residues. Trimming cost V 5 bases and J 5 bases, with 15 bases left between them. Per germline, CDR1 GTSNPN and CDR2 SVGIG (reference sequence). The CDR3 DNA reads TGTGCCTGGTTTGTGCAGGGAGGGACTGAAGCTTTCTTT. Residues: CAWFVQGGTEAFF. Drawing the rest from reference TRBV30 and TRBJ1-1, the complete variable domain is SQTIHQWPATLVQPVGSPLSLECTVEGTSNPNLYWYRQAAGRGLQLLFYSVGIGQISSEVPQNLSASRPQDRQFILSSKKLLLSDSGFYLCAWFVQGGTEAFFGQGTRLTVV.

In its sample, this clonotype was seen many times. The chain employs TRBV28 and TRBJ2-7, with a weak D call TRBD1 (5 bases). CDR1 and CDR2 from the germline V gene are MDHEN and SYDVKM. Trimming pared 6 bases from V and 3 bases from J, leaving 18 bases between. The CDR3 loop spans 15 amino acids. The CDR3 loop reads CASRVSQGPRYEQYF. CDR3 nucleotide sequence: TGTGCCAGCAGAGTGTCCCAGGGTCCTCGCTACGAGCAGTACTTC.

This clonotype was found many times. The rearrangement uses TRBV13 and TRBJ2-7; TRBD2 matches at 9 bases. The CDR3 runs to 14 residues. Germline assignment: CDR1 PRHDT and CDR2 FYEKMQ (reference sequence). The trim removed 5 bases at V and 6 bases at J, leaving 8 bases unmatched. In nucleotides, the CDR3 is TGTGCCAGCAGCGCGGTAGCGGGAGAAAGCGAGCAGTACTTC. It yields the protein CASSAVAGESEQYF.

CDR3 nucleotide sequence: TGCGCCAGCAGTTCACCGGGACTAGCGGAAAGCTCCTACAATGAGCAGTTCTTC. Translation: CASSSPGLAESSYNEQFF. The chain is built from TRBV5-1 and TRBJ2-1, with TRBD2 identical over 11 bases. The CDR3 extends over 18 amino acids. Germline trimming cut 5 bases from V and 0 bases from J; bases unmatched to any gene: 10. Per the germline V gene, CDR1 is SGHRS and CDR2 is YFSETQ.

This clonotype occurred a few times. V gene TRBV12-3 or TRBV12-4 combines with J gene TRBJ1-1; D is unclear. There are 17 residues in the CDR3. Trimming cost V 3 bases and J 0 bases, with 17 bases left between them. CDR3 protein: CASSFFSRRNMNTEAFF. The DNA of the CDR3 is TGTGCCAGCAGTTTCTTCAGTCGCCGAAATATGAACACTGAAGCTTTCTTT.